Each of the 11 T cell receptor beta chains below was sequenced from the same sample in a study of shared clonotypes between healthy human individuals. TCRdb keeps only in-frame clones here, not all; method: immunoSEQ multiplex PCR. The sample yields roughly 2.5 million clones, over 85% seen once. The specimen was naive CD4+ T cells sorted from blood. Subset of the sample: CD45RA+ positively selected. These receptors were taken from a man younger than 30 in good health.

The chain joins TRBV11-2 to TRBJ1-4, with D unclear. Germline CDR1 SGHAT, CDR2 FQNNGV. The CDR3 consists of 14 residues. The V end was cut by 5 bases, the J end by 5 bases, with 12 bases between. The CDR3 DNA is TGTGCCAGCAGCCACAATCTCCTGAATGAAAAACTGTTTTTT. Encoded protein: CASSHNLLNEKLFF.

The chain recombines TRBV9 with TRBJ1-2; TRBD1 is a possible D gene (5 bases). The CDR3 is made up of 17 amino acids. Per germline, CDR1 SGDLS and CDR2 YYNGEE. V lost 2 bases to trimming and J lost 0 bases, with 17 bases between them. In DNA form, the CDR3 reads TGTGCCAGCAGCGTGCAGACAGACCCAAACTCTAACTATGGCTACACCTTC. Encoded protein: CASSVQTDPNSNYGYTF.

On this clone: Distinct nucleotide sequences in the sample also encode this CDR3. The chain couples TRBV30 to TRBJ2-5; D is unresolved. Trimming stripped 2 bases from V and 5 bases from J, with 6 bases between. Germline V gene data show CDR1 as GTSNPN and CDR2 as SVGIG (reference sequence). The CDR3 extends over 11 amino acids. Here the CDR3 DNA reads TGTGCCTGGAGTTCAAGGGAGACCCAGTACTTC. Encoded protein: CAWSSRETQYF.

The CDR3 loop is CASRRVADSTDTQYF. The CDR3 coding sequence is TGTGCCAGCAGGCGGGTAGCGGACTCCACAGATACGCAGTATTTT. This rearrangement joins TRBV6-5 to TRBJ2-3; a weak D match, TRBD2 (6 bases). In germline, CDR1 is MNHEY, CDR2 SVGAGI. The CDR3 sequence is 15 residues long. The V end was cut by 6 bases, the J end by 2 bases, with 15 bases between.

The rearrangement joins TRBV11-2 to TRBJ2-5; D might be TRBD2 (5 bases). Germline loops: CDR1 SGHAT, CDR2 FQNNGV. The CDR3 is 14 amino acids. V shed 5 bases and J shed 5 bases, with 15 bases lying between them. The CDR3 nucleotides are TGTGCCAGCAGCCGGGGAGACCCACCGGAGACCCAGTACTTC. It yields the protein CASSRGDPPETQYF.

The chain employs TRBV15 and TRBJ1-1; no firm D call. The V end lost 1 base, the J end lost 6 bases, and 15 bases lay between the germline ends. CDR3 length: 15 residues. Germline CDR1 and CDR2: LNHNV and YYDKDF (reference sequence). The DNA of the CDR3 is TGTGCCACCAGCAGAGTTCTCTACCGGGCAGCTGAAGCTTTCTTT. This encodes CATSRVLYRAAEAFF.

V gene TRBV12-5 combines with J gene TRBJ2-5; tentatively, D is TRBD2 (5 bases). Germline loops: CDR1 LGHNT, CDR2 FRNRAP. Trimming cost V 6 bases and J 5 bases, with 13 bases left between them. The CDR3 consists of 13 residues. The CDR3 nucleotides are TGTGCTAGTGGACCTCTAGCACCTGAGACCCAGTACTTC. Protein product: CASGPLAPETQYF.

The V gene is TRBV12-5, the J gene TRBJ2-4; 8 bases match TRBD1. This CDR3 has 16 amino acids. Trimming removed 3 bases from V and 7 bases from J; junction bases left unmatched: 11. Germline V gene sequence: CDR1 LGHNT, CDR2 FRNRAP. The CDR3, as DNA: TGTGCTAGTGGTTTAGACAGGGGTCCAAATAGTAACATTCAGTACTTC. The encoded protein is CASGLDRGPNSNIQYF.

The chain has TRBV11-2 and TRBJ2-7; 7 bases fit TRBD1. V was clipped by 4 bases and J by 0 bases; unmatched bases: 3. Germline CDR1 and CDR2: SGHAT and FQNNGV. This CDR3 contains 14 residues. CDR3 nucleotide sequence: TGTGCCAGCAGCTCAGGGACAGCCTCCTACGAGCAGTACTTC. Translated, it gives CASSSGTASYEQYF.

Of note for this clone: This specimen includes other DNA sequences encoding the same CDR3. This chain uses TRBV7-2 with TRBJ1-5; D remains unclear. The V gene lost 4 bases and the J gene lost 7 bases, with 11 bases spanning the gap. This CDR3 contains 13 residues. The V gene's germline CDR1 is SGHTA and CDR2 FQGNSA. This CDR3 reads CASSSQGGQPQHF. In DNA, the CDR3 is TGTGCCAGCAGCTCCCAAGGAGGGCAGCCCCAGCATTTT.

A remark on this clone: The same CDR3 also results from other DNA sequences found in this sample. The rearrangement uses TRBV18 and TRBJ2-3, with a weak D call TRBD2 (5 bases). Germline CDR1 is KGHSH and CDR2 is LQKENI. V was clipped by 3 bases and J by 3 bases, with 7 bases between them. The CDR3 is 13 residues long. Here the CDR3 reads CASSPPGTDTQYF. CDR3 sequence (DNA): TGTGCCAGCTCACCCCCGGGGACAGATACGCAGTATTTT.